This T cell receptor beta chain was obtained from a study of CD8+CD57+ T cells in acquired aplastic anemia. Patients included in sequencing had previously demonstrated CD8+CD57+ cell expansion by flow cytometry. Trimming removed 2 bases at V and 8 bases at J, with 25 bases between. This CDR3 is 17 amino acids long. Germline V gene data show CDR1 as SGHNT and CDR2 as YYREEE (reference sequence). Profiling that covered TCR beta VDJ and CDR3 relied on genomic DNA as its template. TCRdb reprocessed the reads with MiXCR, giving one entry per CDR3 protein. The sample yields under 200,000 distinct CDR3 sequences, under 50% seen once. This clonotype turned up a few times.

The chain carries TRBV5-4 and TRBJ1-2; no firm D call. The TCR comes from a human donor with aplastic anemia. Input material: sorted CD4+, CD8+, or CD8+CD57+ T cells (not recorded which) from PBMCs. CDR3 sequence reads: CASSFLSIPRLDEGYTF. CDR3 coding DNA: TGTGCCAGCAGCTTTTTGTCTATACCAAGACTAGACGAGGGCTACACCTTC.